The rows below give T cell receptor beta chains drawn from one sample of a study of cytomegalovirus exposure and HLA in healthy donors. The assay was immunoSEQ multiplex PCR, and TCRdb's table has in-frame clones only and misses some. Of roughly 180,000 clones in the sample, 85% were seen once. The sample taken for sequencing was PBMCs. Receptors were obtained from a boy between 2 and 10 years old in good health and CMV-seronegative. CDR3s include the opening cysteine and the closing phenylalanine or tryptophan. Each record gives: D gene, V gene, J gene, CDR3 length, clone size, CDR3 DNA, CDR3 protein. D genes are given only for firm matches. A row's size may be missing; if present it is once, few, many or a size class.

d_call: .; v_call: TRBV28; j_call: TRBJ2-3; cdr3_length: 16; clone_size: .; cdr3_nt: TGTGCCAGCAGTTCCCCTCCACGTCTCGGAGGGGATACGCAGTATTTT; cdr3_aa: CASSSPPRLGGDTQYF
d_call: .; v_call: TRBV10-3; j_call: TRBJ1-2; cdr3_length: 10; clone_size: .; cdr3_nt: TGTGCCATCCGCAGGCATGGCTACACCTTC; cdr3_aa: CAIRRHGYTF
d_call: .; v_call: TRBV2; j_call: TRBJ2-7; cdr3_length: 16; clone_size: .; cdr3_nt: TGTGCCAGCAGGAGGGGACGGAGCGGGCGGTCCTACGAGCAGTACTTC; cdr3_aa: CASRRGRSGRSYEQYF
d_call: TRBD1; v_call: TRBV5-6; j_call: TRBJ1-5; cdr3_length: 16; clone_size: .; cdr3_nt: TGTGCCAGCAGCTCGACAGGGGCGGAGGGTAATCAGCCCCAGCATTTT; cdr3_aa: CASSSTGAEGNQPQHF
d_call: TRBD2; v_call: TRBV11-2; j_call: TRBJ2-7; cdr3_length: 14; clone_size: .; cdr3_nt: TGTGCCAGCAGCGCTAGCGGGAGTTACTACGAGCAGTACTTC; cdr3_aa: CASSASGSYYEQYF
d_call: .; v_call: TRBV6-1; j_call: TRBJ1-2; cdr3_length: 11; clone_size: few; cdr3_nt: TGTGCCAGCACAGATAAGGCGAGGCACACCTTC; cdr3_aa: CASTDKARHTF
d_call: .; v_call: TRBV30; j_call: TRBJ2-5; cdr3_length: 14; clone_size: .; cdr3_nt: TGTGCCTGGAGAAAGGCCAGCGGGCAAGAGACCCAGTACTTC; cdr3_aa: CAWRKASGQETQYF
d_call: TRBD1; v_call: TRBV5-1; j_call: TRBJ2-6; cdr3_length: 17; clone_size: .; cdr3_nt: TGCGCCAGCAGCTTGAGGACAGGGGACTCTGGGGCCAACGTCCTGACTTTC; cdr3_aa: CASSLRTGDSGANVLTF
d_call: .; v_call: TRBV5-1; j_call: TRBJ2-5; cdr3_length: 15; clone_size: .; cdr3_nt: TGCGCCAGCAGCCCTACCCGGGTTGAACAAGAGACCCAGTACTTC; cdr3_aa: CASSPTRVEQETQYF
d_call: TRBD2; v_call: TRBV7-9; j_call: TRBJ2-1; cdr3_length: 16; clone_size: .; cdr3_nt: TGTGCCAGCAGCCCACGGACTAGCGGGATGTTCCATGAGCAGTTCTTC; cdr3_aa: CASSPRTSGMFHEQFF
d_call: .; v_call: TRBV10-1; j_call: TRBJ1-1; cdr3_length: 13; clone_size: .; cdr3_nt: TGCGCCAGCATGGGGGGACCGAACACTGAAGCTTTCTTT; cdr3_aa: CASMGGPNTEAFF
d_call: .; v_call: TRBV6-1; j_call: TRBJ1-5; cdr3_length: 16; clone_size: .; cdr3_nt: TGTGCCAGCAGTGAAGGTCGGGCAGGGCGCAATCAGCCCCAGCATTTT; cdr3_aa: CASSEGRAGRNQPQHF
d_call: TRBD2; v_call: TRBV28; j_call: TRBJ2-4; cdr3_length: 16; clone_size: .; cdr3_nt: TGTGCCAGCAGTCTCCCTCTGGGACTAGTGGGAAACATTCAGTACTTC; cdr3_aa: CASSLPLGLVGNIQYF
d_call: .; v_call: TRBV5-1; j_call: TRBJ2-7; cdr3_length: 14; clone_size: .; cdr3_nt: TGCGCCAGCAGCCCCCGCGGAGGAGGCGGCGAGCAGTACTTC; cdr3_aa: CASSPRGGGGEQYF
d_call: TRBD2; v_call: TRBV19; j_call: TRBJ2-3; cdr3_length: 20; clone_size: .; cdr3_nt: TGTGCCAGTAGTATAATTCGTCTAGCGGGGGGCCGTCTTCTGACAGATACGCAGTATTTT; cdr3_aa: CASSIIRLAGGRLLTDTQYF
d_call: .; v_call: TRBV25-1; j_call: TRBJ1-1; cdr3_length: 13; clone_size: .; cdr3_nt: TGTGCCAGCAGTGCTGATTGGCAGTTTGAAGCTTTCTTT; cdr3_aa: CASSADWQFEAFF
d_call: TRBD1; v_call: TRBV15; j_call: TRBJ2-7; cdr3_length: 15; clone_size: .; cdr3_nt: TGTGCCACCAGCAGAGAAGGGACAGGGTCCTACGAGCAGTACTTC; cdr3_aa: CATSREGTGSYEQYF
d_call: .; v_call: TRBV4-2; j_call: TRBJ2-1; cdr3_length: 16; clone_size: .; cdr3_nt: TGTGCCAGCAGCCCCCGCCCGGAGGGCCAGTACAATGAGCAGTTCTTC; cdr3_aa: CASSPRPEGQYNEQFF
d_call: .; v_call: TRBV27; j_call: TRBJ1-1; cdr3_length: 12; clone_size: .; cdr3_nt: TGTGCCAGCAGTCCGCCCGGGGGGCAAGCTTTCTTT; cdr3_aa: CASSPPGGQAFF
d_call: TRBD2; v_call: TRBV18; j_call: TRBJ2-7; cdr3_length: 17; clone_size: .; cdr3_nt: TGTGCCAGCTCACCAAGTATTCCAGCGGGAGGGTACTACGAGCAGTACTTC; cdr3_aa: CASSPSIPAGGYYEQYF
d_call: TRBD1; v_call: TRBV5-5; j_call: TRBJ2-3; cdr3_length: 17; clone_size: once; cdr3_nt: TGTGCCAGCAGCTTGGGTGTGTGGACAGGGAACCAAGATACGCAGTATTTT; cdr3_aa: CASSLGVWTGNQDTQYF
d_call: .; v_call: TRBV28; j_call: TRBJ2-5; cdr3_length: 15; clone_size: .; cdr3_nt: TGTGCCAGCAGTTTAGGTAGCAAATTTCAAGAGACCCAGTACTTC; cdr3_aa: CASSLGSKFQETQYF
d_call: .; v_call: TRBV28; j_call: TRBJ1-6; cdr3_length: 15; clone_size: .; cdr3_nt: TGTGCCAGCAGTGCCCGGGGGGGAACGGGTTCACCCCTCCACTTT; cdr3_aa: CASSARGGTGSPLHF
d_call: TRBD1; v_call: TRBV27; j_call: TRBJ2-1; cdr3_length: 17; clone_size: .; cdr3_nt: TGTGCCAGCAGTTTGGGACAGGGTCTCGGGTACTACAATGAGCAGTTCTTC; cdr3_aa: CASSLGQGLGYYNEQFF
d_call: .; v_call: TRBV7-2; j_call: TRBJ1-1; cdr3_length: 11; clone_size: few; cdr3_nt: TGTGCCAGCAGCCGGACTCCTGAAGCTTTCTTT; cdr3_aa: CASSRTPEAFF
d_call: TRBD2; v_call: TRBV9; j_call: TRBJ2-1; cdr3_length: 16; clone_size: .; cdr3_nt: TGTGCCAGCAGCGTCCCCGGGGGGGTCACGGGGAATGAGCAGTTCTTC; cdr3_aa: CASSVPGGVTGNEQFF
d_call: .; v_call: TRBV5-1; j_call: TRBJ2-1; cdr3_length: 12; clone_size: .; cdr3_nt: TGCGCCAGCAGCTTGGTATACAATGAGCAGTTCTTC; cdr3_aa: CASSLVYNEQFF
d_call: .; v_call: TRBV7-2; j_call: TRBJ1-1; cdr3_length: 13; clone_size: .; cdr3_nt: TGTGCCAGCAGTTGGACAGCGAACACTGAAGCTTTCTTT; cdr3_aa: CASSWTANTEAFF
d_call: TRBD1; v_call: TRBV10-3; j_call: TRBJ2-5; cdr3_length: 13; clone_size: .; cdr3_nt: TGTGCCATCAGTAACAGGGGGCGAGAGACCCAGTACTTC; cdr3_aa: CAISNRGRETQYF
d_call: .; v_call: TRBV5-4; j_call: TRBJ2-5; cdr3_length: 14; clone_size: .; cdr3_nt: TGTGCCAGCAGCTTGGGTGGAGGGCGAGAGACCCAGTACTTC; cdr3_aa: CASSLGGGRETQYF
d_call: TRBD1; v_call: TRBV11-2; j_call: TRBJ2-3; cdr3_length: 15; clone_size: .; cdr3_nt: TGTGCCAGCAGCCGTCCTGGACAGGGGTCTGATACGCAGTATTTT; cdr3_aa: CASSRPGQGSDTQYF
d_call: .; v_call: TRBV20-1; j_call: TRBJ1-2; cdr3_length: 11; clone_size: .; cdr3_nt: TGCAGTGCTAGGAGCGGGCCGCTTTACACCTTC; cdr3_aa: CSARSGPLYTF
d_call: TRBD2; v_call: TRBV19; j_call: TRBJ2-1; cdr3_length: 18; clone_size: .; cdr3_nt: TGTGCCAGTAGTTCTCCGACTAGCGGGGGGGCGGTGGGGAATGAGCAGTTCTTC; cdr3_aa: CASSSPTSGGAVGNEQFF
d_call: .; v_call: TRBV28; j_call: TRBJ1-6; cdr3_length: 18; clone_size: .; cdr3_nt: TGTGCCAGCAGTTCCCGGAGGACCGTACTGGGATATAATTCACCCCTCCACTTT; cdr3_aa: CASSSRRTVLGYNSPLHF
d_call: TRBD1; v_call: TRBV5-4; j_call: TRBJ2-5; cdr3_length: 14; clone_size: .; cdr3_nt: TGTGCCAGCAGCTTAGGGGGCGAGACGGAGACCCAGTACTTC; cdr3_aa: CASSLGGETETQYF
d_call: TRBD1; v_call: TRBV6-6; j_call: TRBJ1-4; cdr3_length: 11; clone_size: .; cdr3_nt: TGTGCCAGCAGTTCCAGCGACAGGGCGTTTTTT; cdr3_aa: CASSSSDRAFF
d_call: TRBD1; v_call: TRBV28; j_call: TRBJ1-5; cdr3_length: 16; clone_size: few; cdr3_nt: TGTGCCAGCAGCCCTCGAACGACAGGGTATACTCAGCCCCAGCATTTT; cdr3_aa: CASSPRTTGYTQPQHF
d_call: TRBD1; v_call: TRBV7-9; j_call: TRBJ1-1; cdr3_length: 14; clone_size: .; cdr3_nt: TGTGCCAGCAGCTTAGGACAGGGGAACACTGAAGCTTTCTTT; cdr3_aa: CASSLGQGNTEAFF
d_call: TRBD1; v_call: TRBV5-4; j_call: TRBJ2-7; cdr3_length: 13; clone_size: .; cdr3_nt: TGTGCCAGCAGCTGGACAGGGGGCTACGAGCAGTACTTC; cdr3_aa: CASSWTGGYEQYF
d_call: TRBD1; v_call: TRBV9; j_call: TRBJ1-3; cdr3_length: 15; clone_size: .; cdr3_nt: TGTGCCAGCAGCGAGGGACAGGCCATTGGAAACACCATATATTTT; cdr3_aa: CASSEGQAIGNTIYF
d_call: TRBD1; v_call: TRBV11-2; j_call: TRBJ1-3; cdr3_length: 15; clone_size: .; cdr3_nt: TGTGCCAGCAGCCCAGTATGGGACAGGGCGAACACCATATATTTT; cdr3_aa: CASSPVWDRANTIYF
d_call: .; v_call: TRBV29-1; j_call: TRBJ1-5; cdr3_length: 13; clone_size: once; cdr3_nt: TGCAGCGTTGTATACAGGGAAGATCAGCCCCAGCATTTT; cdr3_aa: CSVVYREDQPQHF
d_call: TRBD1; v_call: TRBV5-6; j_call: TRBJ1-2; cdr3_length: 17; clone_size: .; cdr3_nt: TGTGCCAGCAGCTTTCTTTTCGGGACAGGGTTTAACTATGGCTACACCTTC; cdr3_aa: CASSFLFGTGFNYGYTF
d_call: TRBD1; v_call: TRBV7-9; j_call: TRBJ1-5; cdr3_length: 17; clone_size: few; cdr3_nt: TGTTCCAGCAGCCCTATACCGGGACAGGGGTGGGATCAGCCCCAGCATTTT; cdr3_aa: CSSSPIPGQGWDQPQHF
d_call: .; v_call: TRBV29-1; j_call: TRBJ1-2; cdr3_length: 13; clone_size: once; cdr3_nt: TGCAGCGTTGAATTCACAGGAGAGTATGGCTACACCTTC; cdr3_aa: CSVEFTGEYGYTF
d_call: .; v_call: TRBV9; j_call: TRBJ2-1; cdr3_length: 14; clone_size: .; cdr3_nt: TGTGCCAGCAGCGTGGGCTCGCGGGCGAATGAGCAGTTCTTC; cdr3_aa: CASSVGSRANEQFF
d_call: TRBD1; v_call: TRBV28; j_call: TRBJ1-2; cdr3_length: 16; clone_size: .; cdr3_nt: TGTGCCAGCAGTCCGTACCGGGACAGGGGGAACTATGGCTACACCTTC; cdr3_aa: CASSPYRDRGNYGYTF
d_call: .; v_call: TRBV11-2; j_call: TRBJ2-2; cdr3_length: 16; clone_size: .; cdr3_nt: TGTGCCAGCAGCCGTATCGAGGGATCCTTCACCGGGGAGCTGTTTTTT; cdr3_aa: CASSRIEGSFTGELFF
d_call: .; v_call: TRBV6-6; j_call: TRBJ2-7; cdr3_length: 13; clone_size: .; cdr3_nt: TGTGCCAGCAGTTACACCAGGTCCGACGAGCAGTACTTC; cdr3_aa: CASSYTRSDEQYF
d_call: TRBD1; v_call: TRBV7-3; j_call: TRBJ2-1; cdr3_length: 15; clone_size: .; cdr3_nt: TGTGCCAGCAGCCAAGACAGGGGGTCCTACAATGAGCAGTTCTTC; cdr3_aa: CASSQDRGSYNEQFF
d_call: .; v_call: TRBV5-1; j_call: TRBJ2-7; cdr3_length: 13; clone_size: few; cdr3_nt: TGCGCCAGCAGCTCAAGGACAACCCACGAGCAGTACTTC; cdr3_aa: CASSSRTTHEQYF
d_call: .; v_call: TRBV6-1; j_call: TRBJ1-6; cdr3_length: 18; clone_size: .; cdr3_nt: TGTGCCAGCAGTGAAGCTGGAGGGACCTGGTCCTATAATTCACCCCTCCACTTT; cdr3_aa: CASSEAGGTWSYNSPLHF
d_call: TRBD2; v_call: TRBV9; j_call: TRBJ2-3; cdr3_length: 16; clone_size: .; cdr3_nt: TGTGCCAGCAGCCCCCCCGCCCGGGGGGGGATGGATACGCAGTATTTT; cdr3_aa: CASSPPARGGMDTQYF
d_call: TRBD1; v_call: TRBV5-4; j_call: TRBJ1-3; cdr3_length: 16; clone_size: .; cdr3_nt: TGTGCCAGCAGCTTTGACAGGGGCTTCTCTGGAAACACCATATATTTT; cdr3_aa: CASSFDRGFSGNTIYF
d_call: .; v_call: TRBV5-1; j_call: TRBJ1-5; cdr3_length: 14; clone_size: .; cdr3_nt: TGCGCCAGCAGAGCAACAGGGTACAATCAGCCCCAGCATTTT; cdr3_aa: CASRATGYNQPQHF
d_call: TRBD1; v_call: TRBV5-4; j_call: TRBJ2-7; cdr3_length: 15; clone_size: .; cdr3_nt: TGTGCCAGCACCATGACAGGGGCCCCCCCCTACGAGCAGTACTTC; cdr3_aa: CASTMTGAPPYEQYF
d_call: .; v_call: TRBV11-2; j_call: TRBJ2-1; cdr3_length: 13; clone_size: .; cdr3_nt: TGTGCCAGCAGCGAGGAACCTGCCCTTGAGCAGTTCTTC; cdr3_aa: CASSEEPALEQFF
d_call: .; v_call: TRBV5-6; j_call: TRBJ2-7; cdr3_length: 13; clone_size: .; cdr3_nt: TGTGCCAGCAGCTTGGTGGGGAGCTACGAGCAGTACTTC; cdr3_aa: CASSLVGSYEQYF
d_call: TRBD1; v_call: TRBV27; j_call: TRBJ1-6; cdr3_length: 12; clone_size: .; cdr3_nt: TGTGCCACCGGGACAGGGCGGGCACCCCTCCACTTT; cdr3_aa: CATGTGRAPLHF